This paragraph reports one T cell receptor beta chain. This clone was counted many times. Its antigen remains unidentified. One base away there is no much larger clone; base qualities are not given. During the collection period, no infections or other immune events were recorded for the healthy donors. Time-dependent variance in a beta-binomial model of T-cell clone differential abundance was calibrated using healthy-donor blood repertoires as a training cohort. There were roughly 10 healthy donors in the training cohort, of whom 3 were female and 7 were male. An age range of roughly 25 to 65 years, with an average of about 45 years, was recorded for the donors. Whole blood from each healthy donor was obtained from a commercial supplier and was collected at three time points around 2 weeks apart. For immunosequencing, genomic DNA was extracted from whole blood that had not been sorted. The sample comes from a study of identifying expanded T cells in peripheral blood (dated by TCRdb to between 2018 and 2021). With respect to the entire study: Technical replicates were generated by sequencing separate aliquots of the same genomic DNA pool, with four replicates compared pairwise. Overall results and qualifications from the work: The binomial model flagged approximately 1.2 differentially abundant clones between technical replicates but around 15 over around 2 weeks and 19 to 20 over around four weeks. Across all healthy-donor time intervals, the beta-binomial model significantly cut both the number of clones called differentially abundant and the false-positive rate. The authors expected that over much longer intervals, such as months to years, biological variance in healthy repertoires might increase even further. In all healthy donors, the variance in clone template counts between samples taken roughly two weeks apart rose significantly as total template count increased.

TCRbeta CDR3 regions were profiled by bias-controlled multiplex PCR amplification of genomic DNA with the immunoSEQ Assay. Under the source paper's analysis protocol: The absolute abundance of each unique TCRbeta CDR3 region was quantified after sequences were collapsed and filtered. Differential abundance was assessed using a binomial (Fisher-equivalent) model and a beta-binomial model in which time-dependent variance fitted from healthy donors was added. Clones with fewer than 5 combined templates were removed, and a clone was called differentially abundant if the clone's Benjamini-Hochberg FDR was below 0.01. In the beta-binomial model, variance was expressed as a function of the total template count across the two samples, in the form v = (b*log(k)+a)^2. Imported from immuneACCESS, the table was reduced by TCRdb to in-frame sequences with V and J called. These copies leave out some clones; in studies compared against another copy, an unresolved V gene accounts for under half, and the cause of the remainder is not known. That table is the source of V, J and clone size, and D and trimming were worked out from the DNA. A total of roughly 100,000 clones appear in this sample, approximately 89% of them only once. The top ten hold less than 15% of the sample.

The TCR sequence derives from a person between 18 and 70 years old in good health. Sequencing input: blood.

The DNA sequence reads TGCGCCAGCAGCTGGGGGACTAGCGGGAGGCACGAGCAGTACTTC. Its translation is CASSWGTSGRHEQYF. This receptor chain uses TRBV5-1 and TRBJ2-7; TRBD2 aligns with 15 central bases. CDR1 and CDR2, per the germline V gene, are SGHRS and YFSETQ. Measured from the cysteine to the phenylalanine, the CDR3 is 15 residues long. Just the 45-base CDR3 DNA is kept, in frame starting at base 1. Trimming removed 3 bases from V and 5 bases from J; the gene matches leave 3 bases unexplained.